This TCR beta chain was sequenced in a study of blood T cell repertoires in COVID-19. About the study: The cDNA or gDNA used as material had been derived from T cells, B-cell-depleted T cells, or PBMCs.

Original processing methods: Reference gene primer amplification yielded estimated nucleated cell counts. Profiled with immunoSEQ multiplex PCR; TCRdb holds only in-frame clones, not every one. D and trimming come from the DNA, and the V and J calls and clone size come from that table. The sample lists about 190,000 clones, under 80% occurring once. The CDR3 sequence is 15 residues long. Germline loops: CDR1 MDHEN, CDR2 SYDVKM. With 6 bases clipped from V and 8 bases from J, the junction kept 8 bases outside the gene matches. J is TRBJ1-4 and V is TRBV28; 11 bases align to TRBD1. Sequenced sample: peripheral blood. This clonotype was sampled from a woman aged 45 to 65 with acute or convalescent COVID-19. CDR3 sequence: CASRPRTGGREKLFF. The CDR3 coding sequence is TGTGCCAGCAGACCTAGGACAGGGGGCAGGGAAAAACTGTTTTTT.